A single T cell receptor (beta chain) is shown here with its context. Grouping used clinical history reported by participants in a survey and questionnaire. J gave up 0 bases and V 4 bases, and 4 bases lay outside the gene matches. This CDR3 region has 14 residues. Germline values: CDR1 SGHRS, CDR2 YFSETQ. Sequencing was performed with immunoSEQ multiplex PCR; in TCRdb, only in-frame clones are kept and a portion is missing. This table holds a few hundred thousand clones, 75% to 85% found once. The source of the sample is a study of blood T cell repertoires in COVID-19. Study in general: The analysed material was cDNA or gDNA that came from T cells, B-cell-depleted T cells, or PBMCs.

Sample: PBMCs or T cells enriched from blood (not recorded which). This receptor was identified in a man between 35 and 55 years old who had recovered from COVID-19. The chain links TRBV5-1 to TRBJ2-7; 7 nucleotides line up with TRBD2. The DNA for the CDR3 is TGCGCCAGCAGCCCGGGAGGAAACTCCTACGAGCAGTACTTC. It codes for CASSPGGNSYEQYF.